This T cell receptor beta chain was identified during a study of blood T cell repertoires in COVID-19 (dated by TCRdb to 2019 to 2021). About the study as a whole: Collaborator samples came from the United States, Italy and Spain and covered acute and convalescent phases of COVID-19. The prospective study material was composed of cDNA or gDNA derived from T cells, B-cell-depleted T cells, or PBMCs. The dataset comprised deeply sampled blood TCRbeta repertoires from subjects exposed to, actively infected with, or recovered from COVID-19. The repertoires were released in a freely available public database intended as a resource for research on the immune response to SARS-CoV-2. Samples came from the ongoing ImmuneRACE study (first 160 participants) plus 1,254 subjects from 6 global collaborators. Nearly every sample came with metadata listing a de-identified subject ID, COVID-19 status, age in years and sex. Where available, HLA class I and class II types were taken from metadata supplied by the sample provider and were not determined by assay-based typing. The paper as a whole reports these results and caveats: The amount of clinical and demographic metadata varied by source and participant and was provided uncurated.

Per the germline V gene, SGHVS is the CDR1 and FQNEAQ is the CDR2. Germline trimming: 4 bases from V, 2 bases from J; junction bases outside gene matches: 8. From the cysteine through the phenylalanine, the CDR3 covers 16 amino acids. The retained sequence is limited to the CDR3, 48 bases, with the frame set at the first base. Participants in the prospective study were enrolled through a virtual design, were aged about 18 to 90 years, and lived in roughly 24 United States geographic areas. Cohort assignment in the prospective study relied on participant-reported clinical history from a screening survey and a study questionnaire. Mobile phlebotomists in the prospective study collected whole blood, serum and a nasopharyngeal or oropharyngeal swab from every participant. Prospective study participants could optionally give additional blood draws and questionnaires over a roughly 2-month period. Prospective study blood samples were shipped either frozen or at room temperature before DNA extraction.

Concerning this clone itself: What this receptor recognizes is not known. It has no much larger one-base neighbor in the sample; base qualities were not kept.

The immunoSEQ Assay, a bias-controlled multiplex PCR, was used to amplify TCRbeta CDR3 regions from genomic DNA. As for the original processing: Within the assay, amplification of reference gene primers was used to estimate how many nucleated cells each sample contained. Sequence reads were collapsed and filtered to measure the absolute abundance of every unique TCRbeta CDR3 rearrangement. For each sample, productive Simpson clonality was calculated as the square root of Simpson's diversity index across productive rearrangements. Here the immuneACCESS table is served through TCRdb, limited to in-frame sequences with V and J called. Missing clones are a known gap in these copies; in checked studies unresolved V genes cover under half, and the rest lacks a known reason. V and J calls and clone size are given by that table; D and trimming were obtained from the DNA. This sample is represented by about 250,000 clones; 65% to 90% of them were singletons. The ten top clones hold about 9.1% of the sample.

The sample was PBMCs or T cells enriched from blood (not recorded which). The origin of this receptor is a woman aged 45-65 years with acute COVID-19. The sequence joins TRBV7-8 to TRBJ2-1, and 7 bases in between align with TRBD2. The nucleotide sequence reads TGTGCCAGCAGCTCCAAAGCGGGGTCGGCCTACAATGAGCAGTTCTTC. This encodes CASSSKAGSAYNEQFF.